A selection of T cell receptor beta chains follows, all from one sample in a study of OX40 agonist ivuxolimab in advanced cancers. Repertoires were generated with immunoSEQ multiplex PCR, while TCRdb's copy carries only in-frame clones and drops some. The data hold some 30,000 clones, with 81% observed a single time. The sequenced sample was CD4+ or CD8+ T cells sorted from blood, obtained in a trial of the OX40 agonist ivuxolimab. Receptors were obtained from an adult with an advanced solid tumor such as melanoma, head and neck, liver or kidney cancer. Each CDR3 is given with its conserved first and last residue. Fields, in order: V gene, clone size, D gene, J gene, CDR3 length, CDR3 DNA, CDR3 protein. The D gene is left open where the match is weak. Some rows have no size entry. The others give once, few or many, or a class for an expanded clone.

>TRBV6-4|.|TRBD1|TRBJ2-5|18
TGTGCCAGCAGTGGAGGGGCCCAGACAGGGAGAACCGAAGAGACCCAGTACTTC
CASSGGAQTGRTEETQYF
>TRBV5-1|.|.|TRBJ2-1|12
TGCGCCAGCAGCTTGGATGCAGGGGAGCAGTTCTTC
CASSLDAGEQFF
>TRBV28|.|.|TRBJ2-7|15
TGTGCCAGCAGTTTAACGTCCCGGGGGCCCGACGAGCAGTACTTC
CASSLTSRGPDEQYF
>TRBV6-5|.|TRBD1|TRBJ2-4|13
TGTGCCAGCATACAACGACAGGGGAACATTCAGTACTTC
CASIQRQGNIQYF
>TRBV6-5|.|TRBD1|TRBJ1-1|15
TGTGCCAGCAGTTACTCGATAACAGGGGGCACTGAAGCTTTCTTT
CASSYSITGGTEAFF
>TRBV6-1|.|TRBD2|TRBJ2-1|13
TGTGCCAGCGGACTAGCGGGCTACAATGAGCAGTTCTTC
CASGLAGYNEQFF
>TRBV7-3|.|.|TRBJ1-1|14
TGTGCCAGCAGCCCCCACGGGGGAAACACTGAAGCTTTCTTT
CASSPHGGNTEAFF
>TRBV10-3|.|.|TRBJ1-5|14
TGTGCCATCAACTACAGGGCCGATAATCAGCCCCAGCATTTT
CAINYRADNQPQHF
>TRBV30|few|.|TRBJ1-1|13
TGTGCCTGGAGTGTCTGGGTGAACACTGAAGCTTTCTTT
CAWSVWVNTEAFF
>TRBV4-1|.|.|TRBJ2-7|15
TGCGCCAGCAGCCAAGAAGGCGATTACGTTGCCAAGCAGTACTTC
CASSQEGDYVAKQYF
>TRBV4-2|.|.|TRBJ1-1|14
TGTGCCAGCAGCTTGGTGCGGGAGAACACTGAAGCTTTCTTT
CASSLVRENTEAFF
>TRBV5-1|.|.|TRBJ2-2|15
TGCGCCAGCAGCCCCAGGACGGGAGACACCGGGGAGCTGTTTTTT
CASSPRTGDTGELFF
>TRBV30|once|.|TRBJ2-1|13
TGTGCCTGGAGAAGGGCTACCTACAATGAGCAGTTCTTC
CAWRRATYNEQFF
>TRBV5-6|.|.|TRBJ1-5|15
TGTGCCAGCATCTTGAGTAGGGTGATGCCGCAGCCCCAGCATTTT
CASILSRVMPQPQHF
>TRBV6-5|.|.|TRBJ1-2|13
TGTGCCAGCAGTATCGGACGCTCTAGTGGCTACACCTTC
CASSIGRSSGYTF
>TRBV6-5|.|.|TRBJ2-2|15
TGTGCCAGCAGTGGAAAAGGGACAAACACCGGGGAGCTGTTTTTT
CASSGKGTNTGELFF
>TRBV11-3|.|.|TRBJ2-7|15
TGTGCCAGCAGCTTTGGCCCCGCAATATCCTACGAGCAGTACTTC
CASSFGPAISYEQYF
>TRBV20-1|.|.|TRBJ2-7|11
TGCAGGGTGGGGGCTAACTACGAGCAGTACTTC
CRVGANYEQYF
>TRBV21-1|.|.|TRBJ1-3|16
TGTGCCAGCAGCAACCCCAGGGCCTGCTCTGGAAACACCATATATTTT
CASSNPRACSGNTIYF
>TRBV7-8|.|.|TRBJ2-4|16
TGTGCCAGCAGCTTAGCACGGCGGATGGGGGAAAACATTCAGTACTTC
CASSLARRMGENIQYF
>TRBV19|.|TRBD2|TRBJ2-3|16
TGTGCCAGTAGTATTGGACTAGCGGGGGTCACAGATACGCAGTATTTT
CASSIGLAGVTDTQYF
>TRBV11-3|once|.|TRBJ2-1|13
TGTGCCAGCAGCTATGGACAGTACAATGAGCAGTTCTTC
CASSYGQYNEQFF
>TRBV9|.|TRBD2|TRBJ2-3|16
TGTGCCAGCAGCGCCTGGGAGGGACTCCGCACAGATACGCAGTATTTT
CASSAWEGLRTDTQYF
>TRBV27|once|.|TRBJ1-5|13
TGTGCCAGCAGTTTTAAGGAGAATCAGCCCCAGCATTTT
CASSFKENQPQHF
>TRBV5-6|.|.|TRBJ2-2|15
TGTGCCAGCAGCTGGTCGGGAGTTATTCCCGGGGAGCTGTTTTTT
CASSWSGVIPGELFF
>TRBV9|.|.|TRBJ2-1|18
TGTGCCAGCAGCCCAATGGGGGGCGGACTAGGGTTCTACAATGAGCAGTTCTTC
CASSPMGGGLGFYNEQFF
>TRBV30|.|TRBD2|TRBJ2-2|14
TGTGCCTGGAAAGCGGGAGTAGTCACCGGGGAGCTGTTTTTT
CAWKAGVVTGELFF
>TRBV14|few|.|TRBJ1-1|10
TGTGCCAGCCCGCTGGTCGGGGCTTTCTTT
CASPLVGAFF
>TRBV5-4|.|TRBD2|TRBJ2-6|15
TGTGCCAGCAGGCCCGGGGGGTCCGGGGCCAACGTCCTGACTTTC
CASRPGGSGANVLTF
>TRBV6-5|.|.|TRBJ1-1|15
TGTGCCAGCAGTTTATGGGGCAGGGTGAACACTGAAGCTTTCTTT
CASSLWGRVNTEAFF
>TRBV9|.|.|TRBJ1-2|13
TGTGCCAGCAGCCACACAGCCAACTATGGCTACACCTTC
CASSHTANYGYTF
>TRBV9|.|.|TRBJ1-4|14
TGTGCCAGCAGCGTAGGTCAGAATGCCCAAAAACTGTTTTTT
CASSVGQNAQKLFF
>TRBV11-3|.|.|TRBJ1-1|13
TGTGCCAGCAGCCAAACAGATTACACTGAAGCTTTCTTT
CASSQTDYTEAFF
>TRBV2|.|.|TRBJ1-3|14
TGTGCCAGCTCTCGGGGGGGGTCCGGAAACACCATATATTTT
CASSRGGSGNTIYF
>TRBV6-5|.|.|TRBJ1-1|13
TGTGCCGCCTCACAGGGTGCGAGCACTGAAGCTTTCTTT
CAASQGASTEAFF
>TRBV5-1|.|TRBD2|TRBJ2-7|14
TGCGCCAGCAGCAGGACTAGCGGGAGCGGTGAGCAGTACTTC
CASSRTSGSGEQYF
>TRBV5-1|medium-sized|TRBD2|TRBJ2-7|15
TGCGCCAGCAGCACGGACCCGGGACTAGCGGGAGAGCAGTACTTC
CASSTDPGLAGEQYF
>TRBV5-1|few|.|TRBJ2-1|14
TGCGCCAGCAGCTTGGGGACAAACTACAATGAGCAGTTCTTC
CASSLGTNYNEQFF
>TRBV6-5|.|.|TRBJ2-2|14
TGTGCCAGCAGTTACCGCAGGGGAGCCGGGGAGCTGTTTTTT
CASSYRRGAGELFF
>TRBV5-6|.|TRBD1|TRBJ1-1|16
TGTGCCAGCATCCCCCGGGACAGGGGGCTGGGGACTGAAGCTTTCTTT
CASIPRDRGLGTEAFF
>TRBV14|.|TRBD1|TRBJ2-7|15
TGTGCCAGCAGCCAAGGCGGGACAGGGTTTAGGGAGCAGTACTTC
CASSQGGTGFREQYF
>TRBV5-1|.|TRBD2|TRBJ2-2|16
TGCGCCAGCAGCATAACTAGCGGGAGTGTCACCGGGGAGCTGTTTTTT
CASSITSGSVTGELFF
>TRBV5-4|.|.|TRBJ2-1|15
TGTGCCAGCAGCGGGGGGAGGACTGCCGGGAATGAGCAGTTCTTC
CASSGGRTAGNEQFF
>TRBV6-6|.|TRBD2|TRBJ2-7|16
TGTGCCAGCAGTGGGGCGGGACTAGTGATGACCTACGAGCAGTACTTC
CASSGAGLVMTYEQYF
>TRBV7-2|.|.|TRBJ1-2|14
TGTGCCAGCAGCTTAGTGTTGGAGGACAGAGGCTACACCTTC
CASSLVLEDRGYTF
>TRBV29-1|.|TRBD2|TRBJ2-2|17
TGCAGCGTTGTGGGTCTAGCGGGGGGACCGAACACCGGGGAGCTGTTTTTT
CSVVGLAGGPNTGELFF
>TRBV6-6|.|.|TRBJ1-1|14
TGTGCCAGCAGGAGCCTAGGGAAGAACACTGAAGCTTTCTTT
CASRSLGKNTEAFF
>TRBV5-1|.|TRBD1|TRBJ2-5|12
TGCGCCAGCAGCAATTCGAGGACAGGATTGTACTTC
CASSNSRTGLYF
>TRBV5-4|few|.|TRBJ1-2|15
TGTGCCAGCAGCGCCTGGAGGGGGGGTTTGTATGGCTACACCTTC
CASSAWRGGLYGYTF
>TRBV7-2|.|.|TRBJ2-5|12
TGTGCCAGCAGAAGACTCTTAGAGACCCAGTACTTC
CASRRLLETQYF
>TRBV18|few|TRBD1|TRBJ1-3|17
TGTGCCAGCTCACCCTACGGACAGGGGACCTCTGGAAACACCATATATTTT
CASSPYGQGTSGNTIYF